Only a few counts were recorded for the clone carrying this TCR beta chain. This sample was included in a study of immune characterization of retroperitoneal liposarcoma. TCRdb analysed the PCR reads with MiXCR anew, one entry per CDR3 protein. The table shows over 9,000 distinct CDR3 sequences, with approximately 30% occurring only once. Material for sequencing was tumor tissue. This TCR was recovered from a male donor with retroperitoneal liposarcoma.

The chain's CDR3 is CASSSETGTSYEQYF. Written as DNA, the CDR3 is TGTGCCAGCAGCTCAGAGACAGGGACCTCCTACGAGCAGTACTTC. V and J are TRBV7-2 and TRBJ2-1, with 7 bases fitting TRBD1. Gene TRBJ2-7 matches the end of the DNA better, so the J call may be wrong. In germline, CDR1 is SGHTA, CDR2 FQGNSA. The length of the CDR3 is 15 residues.